This TCR beta chain emerged from a study of blood T cell repertoires in COVID-19. Whole-study context: Spain, Italy and the United States supplied samples that represented acute and convalescent COVID-19.

The CDR3 is 17 residues long. From germline, CDR1 is SGHAT and CDR2 FQNNGV. The V end was cut by 1 base, the J end by 0 bases, with 13 bases between. Some clones are missing from TCRdb's copy, which holds only in-frame ones; the method was immunoSEQ multiplex PCR. The sample shows around 21,000 clones, 79% of them seen only once. J is TRBJ2-4 and V is TRBV11-2, with a possible D match to TRBD2 (6 bases). The sequenced material came from peripheral blood. This sequence was found in a man at least 80 years old with acute or convalescent COVID-19. CDR3 nucleotide sequence: TGTGCCAGCAGCTTAGGGCGGGGCCAGGGAGCCAAAAACATTCAGTACTTC. It codes for CASSLGRGQGAKNIQYF.